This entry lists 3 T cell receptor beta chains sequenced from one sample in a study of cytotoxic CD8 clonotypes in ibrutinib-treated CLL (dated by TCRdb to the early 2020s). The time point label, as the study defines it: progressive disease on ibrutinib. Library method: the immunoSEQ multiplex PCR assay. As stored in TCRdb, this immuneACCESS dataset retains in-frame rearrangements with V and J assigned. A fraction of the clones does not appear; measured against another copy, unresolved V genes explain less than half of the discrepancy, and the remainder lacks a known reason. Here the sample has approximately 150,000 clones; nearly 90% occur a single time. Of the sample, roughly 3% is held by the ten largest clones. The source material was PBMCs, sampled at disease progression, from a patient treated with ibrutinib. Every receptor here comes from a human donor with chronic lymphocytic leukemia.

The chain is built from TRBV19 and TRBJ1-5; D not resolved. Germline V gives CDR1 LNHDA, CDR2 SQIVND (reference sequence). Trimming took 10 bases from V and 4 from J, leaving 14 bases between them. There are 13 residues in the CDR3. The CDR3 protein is CATGMVFNQPQHF. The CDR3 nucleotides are TGTGCCACTGGTATGGTTTTTAATCAGCCCCAGCATTTT.

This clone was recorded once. CDR3 region: CASSLQSVTQYF. The CDR3 region has the DNA TGTGCCAGCAGCCTTCAGTCCGTTACGCAGTATTTT. The chain links TRBV6-6 to TRBJ2-3; D gene uncertain. This CDR3 has 12 residues. The germline V gene encodes CDR1 MNHNY and CDR2 SVGAGI (reference sequence). Trimming cost V 6 bases and J 8 bases, with 12 bases left between them.

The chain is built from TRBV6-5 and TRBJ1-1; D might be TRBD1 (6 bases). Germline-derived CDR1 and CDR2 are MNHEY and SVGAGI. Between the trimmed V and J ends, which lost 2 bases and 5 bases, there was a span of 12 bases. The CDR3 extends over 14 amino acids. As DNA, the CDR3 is TGTGCCAGCAGTTACAAGCAGGGGAGGACTGAAGCTTTCTTT. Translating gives CASSYKQGRTEAFF.